This T cell receptor (beta chain) comes out of a study of cytomegalovirus exposure and HLA in healthy donors. Of note for this clone: Its antigen remains unidentified.

13 Jbeta primers and 60 Vbeta primers were used for the PCR. Sequencing was performed with immunoSEQ multiplex PCR; in TCRdb, only in-frame clones are kept and a portion is missing. Among 160,000 or so clones listed, around four fifths were seen once. General study findings and limits: Immune exposure information comprised only CMV serostatus.

This sequence originates from a man between 50 and 59 years old in good health and CMV-seropositive. The sequencing input was PBMCs.

The CDR3 spells CASSSGIQPQHF. The CDR3 bases are TGTGCCAGCAGCTCAGGGATTCAGCCCCAGCATTTT. The chain uses TRBV28 and TRBJ1-5, with D possibly being TRBD1 (5 bases). This CDR3 is built from 12 residues. V was pared by 6 bases and J by 6 bases, with 9 bases between. The germline CDR1 and CDR2 sequences are MDHEN and SYDVKM.